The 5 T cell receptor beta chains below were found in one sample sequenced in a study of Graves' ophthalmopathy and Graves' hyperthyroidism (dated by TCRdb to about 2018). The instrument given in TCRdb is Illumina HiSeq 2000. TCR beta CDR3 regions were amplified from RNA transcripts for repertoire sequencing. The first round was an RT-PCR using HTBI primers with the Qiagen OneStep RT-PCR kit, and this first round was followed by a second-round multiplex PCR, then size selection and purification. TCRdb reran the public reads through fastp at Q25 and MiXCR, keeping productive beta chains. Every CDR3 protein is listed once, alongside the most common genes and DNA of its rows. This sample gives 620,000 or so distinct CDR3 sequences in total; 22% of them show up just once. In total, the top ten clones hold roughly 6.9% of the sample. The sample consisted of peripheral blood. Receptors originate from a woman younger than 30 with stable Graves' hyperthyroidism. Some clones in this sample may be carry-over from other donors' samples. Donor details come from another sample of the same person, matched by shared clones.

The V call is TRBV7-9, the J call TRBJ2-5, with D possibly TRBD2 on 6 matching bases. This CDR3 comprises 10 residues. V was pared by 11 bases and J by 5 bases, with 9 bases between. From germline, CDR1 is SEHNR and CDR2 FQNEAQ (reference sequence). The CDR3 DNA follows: TGTGCCGCGGAGGGGGAGACCCAGTACTTC. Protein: CAAEGETQYF.

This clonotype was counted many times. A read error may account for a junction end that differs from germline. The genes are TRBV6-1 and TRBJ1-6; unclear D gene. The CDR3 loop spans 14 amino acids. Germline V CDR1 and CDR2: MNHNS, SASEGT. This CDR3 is CAGSAEGIHSPLHF. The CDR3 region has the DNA TGTGCCGGCAGTGCCGAGGGCATTCATTCACCCCTCCACTTT.

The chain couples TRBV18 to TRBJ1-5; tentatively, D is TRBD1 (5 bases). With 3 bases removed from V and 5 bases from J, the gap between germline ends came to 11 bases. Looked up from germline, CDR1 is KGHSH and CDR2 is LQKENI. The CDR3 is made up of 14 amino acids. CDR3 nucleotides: TGTGCCAGCTCACCGTCCACGGGGGATCAGCCCCAGCATTTT. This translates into CASSPSTGDQPQHF.

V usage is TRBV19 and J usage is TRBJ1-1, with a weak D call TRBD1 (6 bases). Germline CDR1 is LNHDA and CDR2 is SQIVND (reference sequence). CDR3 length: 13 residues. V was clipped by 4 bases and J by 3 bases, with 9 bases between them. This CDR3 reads CASSRGRDTEAFF. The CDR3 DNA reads TGTGCCAGTAGTAGGGGGCGCGACACTGAAGCTTTCTTT. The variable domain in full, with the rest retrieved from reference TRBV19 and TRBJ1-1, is DGGITQSPKYLFRKEGQNVTLSCEQNLNHDAMYWYRQDPGQGLRLIYYSQIVNDFQKGDIAEGYSVSREKKESFPLTVTSAQKNPTAFYLCASSRGRDTEAFFGQGTRLTVV.

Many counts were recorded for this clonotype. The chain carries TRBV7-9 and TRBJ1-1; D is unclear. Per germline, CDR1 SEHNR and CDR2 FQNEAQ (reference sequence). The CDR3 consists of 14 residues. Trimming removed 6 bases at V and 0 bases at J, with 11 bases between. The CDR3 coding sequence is TGTGCCAGCAGTTTGTCCAGACTGAACACTGAAGCTTTCTTT. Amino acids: CASSLSRLNTEAFF.